The sample holds many counts of the clone carrying this TCR beta chain. With 4 bases clipped from V and 5 bases from J, the junction kept 13 bases outside the gene matches. The CDR3 covers 16 residues. Per the germline V gene, CDR1 is LGHNA and CDR2 is YSLEER. Each single cDNA molecule received a unique molecular identifier. TCRdb independently ran MiXCR on the 5' RACE reads; one entry per CDR3 protein. The repertoire holds about 52,000 distinct CDR3 sequences, with 5.5% to 7.5% as singletons. This sample was included in a study of early T cells in non-severe SARS-CoV-2 infection. Overall study: The study sequenced bulk RNA from unsorted whole blood, with chains unpaired.

Sample: whole blood. The TCR was taken from an adult who was a healthcare worker with PCR-confirmed SARS-CoV-2 infection or an uninfected control (not recorded which). The genes are TRBV4-3 and TRBJ1-2, with TRBD1 matching over 7 bases. The CDR3 region is CASSLQLGETGYGYTF. CDR3 bases: TGCGCCAGCAGCCTCCAATTAGGGGAGACAGGGTATGGCTACACCTTC.